This T cell receptor (beta chain) comes out of a study of T cells in Graves' hyperthyroidism and ophthalmopathy. Study summary: Initial diagnosis, before any treatment, was when peripheral blood was collected.

In the ophthalmopathy cohort, Clinical Activity Score was at least 3, NOSPECS grade at least 4, and duration under 3 months. Exclusion of a patient resulted from uncontrolled infection, other autoimmune disease, pregnancy or lactation. Amplified regions were TCR beta CDR3 sequences from RNA transcripts. HTBI primers were the set used in a first-round RT-PCR of the TCR CDR3. TCRdb reanalysed the multiplex PCR reads using MiXCR and keeps one entry per CDR3 protein. The sample carries approximately 330,000 distinct CDR3 sequences, roughly 13% recorded once. The CDR3 loop spans 15 amino acids. Germline V CDR1 and CDR2: LNHDA, SQIVND (reference sequence).

V and J are TRBV19 and TRBJ2-3, with TRBD1 as a possible D gene (6 bases). The J call is in doubt because the DNA end fits TRBJ1-5 better. Specimen: blood. The TCR originated in a woman aged 40-49 years with Graves' ophthalmopathy. This CDR3 is CASNFGGPRGDTQHF. CDR3 bases: TGTGCCAGTAACTTCGGGGGCCCGAGGGGAGATACGCAGCATTTT.